The clone carrying this T cell receptor (beta chain) was picked up many times. TCRdb called the 5' RACE reads again in MiXCR, with one record for every CDR3 protein. The sample lists roughly 90,000 distinct CDR3 sequences; under 4.5% were seen once. The data derive from a study of neurological immune-mediated disorders. The CDR3 runs to 16 residues. Germline CDR1 is DFQATT and CDR2 is SNEGSKA (reference sequence). The V and J ends lost 0 bases and 2 bases, in that order; junction bases with no gene match: 7. The gene calls are TRBV20-1 and TRBJ2-1, with 7 bases identical to TRBD2. The source material was PBMCs. This sequence was found in a woman aged 45-65 years with multiple sclerosis. The CDR3: CSARDYSGLAYNEQFF. DNA for the CDR3: TGCAGTGCTAGAGATTATAGCGGGCTTGCCTACAATGAGCAGTTCTTC.